This T cell receptor (beta chain) was found in a study of a mutant IDH1 vaccine in newly diagnosed glioma. Study-level background: Standard pretreatment was either radiotherapy, temozolomide, or, for most, radiochemotherapy with temozolomide.

This clone was observed a few times. Its antigen is currently unknown. The CDR3 runs to 12 residues. CDR1 MNHNS and CDR2 SASEGT come from the germline V gene. V lost 1 base to trimming and J lost 1 base, with 2 bases between them. The time point: week 23, last vaccination. Each dose delivered 300 ug of mutant IDH1 20-mer peptide subcutaneously with imiquimod. Astrocytomas found in donors were new, WHO grade 3 or 4, IDH1-mutant and ATRX-lost. Sequencing was performed with immunoSEQ multiplex PCR; in TCRdb, only in-frame clones are kept and a portion is missing. The sample holds 77,000 or so clones, approximately 85% seen once.

The receptor comes from a woman aged 50 to 60 with glioma. The material was PBMCs, obtained from a glioma patient whose treatment included an IDH1 peptide vaccine. The chain has TRBV6-1 and TRBJ2-7, with D unclear. Written as DNA, the CDR3 is TGTGCCAGCAGTGAAGGATCCTACGAGCAGTACTTC. It encodes CASSEGSYEQYF.